These T cell receptor beta chains were read from a single sample in a study of control samples from healthy donors and cancer patients. Sequencing was performed with immunoSEQ multiplex PCR; in TCRdb, only in-frame clones are kept and a portion is missing. In the table there are over 120,000 clones, about 91% of which are singletons. The source material was blood. Receptor source: a man aged 25 to 40 in good health. The CDR3 runs from the conserved cysteine through the conserved F or W. Each record gives: V gene, clone size, D gene, J gene, CDR3 DNA, CDR3 protein. D genes are given only for firm matches. Size tells how often a clone was seen (once, few, many) or the class of an expanded clone, and some rows leave it out.

TRBV7-9	NA	TRBD1	TRBJ2-2	TGTGCCAGCAGCTTAGCACAGGGGGCGAACACCGGGGAGCTGTTTTTT	CASSLAQGANTGELFF
TRBV7-2	once	NA	TRBJ2-1	TGTGCCAGCAGCTTAGAAGAGTGGGAGCAGTTCTTC	CASSLEEWEQFF
TRBV30	few	NA	TRBJ1-6	TGTGCCTGGAGTGTACCTGGAGGGAGTTATTCACCCCTCCACTTT	CAWSVPGGSYSPLHF
TRBV7-9	NA	NA	TRBJ2-2	TGTGCCAGCAGCTTACAAGCAGGGGCTTCCGGGGAGCTGTTTTTT	CASSLQAGASGELFF
TRBV28	NA	NA	TRBJ1-2	TGTGCCAGCAGTCGCTCGAGGGGCCTCAGCTATGGCTACACCTTC	CASSRSRGLSYGYTF
TRBV19	once	NA	TRBJ2-3	TGTGCCAGTAGTATGGGCCCAGATACGCAGTATTTT	CASSMGPDTQYF
TRBV3-1/TRBV3-2	NA	NA	TRBJ2-7	TGTGCCAGCAGCCTGAGCTCCTACGAGCAGTACTTC	CASSLSSYEQYF
TRBV11-2	NA	TRBD2	TRBJ2-7	TGTGCCAGCAGCCAGGGACTAGCGGGGGTATACGAGCAGTACTTC	CASSQGLAGVYEQYF
TRBV30	NA	NA	TRBJ1-1	TGTGCCTGGAGTGATAGGCAGGGGAGGACTGAAGCTTTCTTT	CAWSDRQGRTEAFF
TRBV5-4	few	NA	TRBJ2-7	TGTGCCAGCAGCTTGGGCATAGGGGTCGAGCAGTACTTC	CASSLGIGVEQYF
TRBV5-4	NA	NA	TRBJ1-1	TGTGCCAGCAGCCAGCAGAACACTGAAGCTTTCTTT	CASSQQNTEAFF
TRBV5-1	NA	NA	TRBJ2-7	TGCGCCAGCAGCTTGATGGGTTCCGGCCCTCCGGAGGCCGAGCAGTACTTC	CASSLMGSGPPEAEQYF
TRBV19	NA	NA	TRBJ1-2	TGTGCCGGAAGGGGCAGGGACTACCCCTGGGGCTACACCTTC	CAGRGRDYPWGYTF
TRBV5-1	NA	NA	TRBJ2-1	TGCGCCAGCAGCTTCTCAGGGTTCAATGAGCAGTTCTTC	CASSFSGFNEQFF
TRBV5-1	few	TRBD1	TRBJ1-1	TGCGCCAGCAGCTTGGTGTTAGGGGGCGGCACTGAAGCTTTCTTT	CASSLVLGGGTEAFF
TRBV11-2	NA	NA	TRBJ1-3	TGTGCCAGCAAACCTTGGGGGGGCTCTGGAAACACCATATATTTT	CASKPWGGSGNTIYF
TRBV5-4	NA	NA	TRBJ1-1	TGTGCCAGCACCCCCTTGCCAGGGGTGAGCACTGAAGCTTTCTTT	CASTPLPGVSTEAFF
TRBV15	NA	TRBD1	TRBJ2-2	TGTGCCACCAGCAGAAACAGGGGAACCGGGGAGCTGTTTTTT	CATSRNRGTGELFF
TRBV5-4	NA	NA	TRBJ2-3	TGTGCCAGCAGCTTGGTGGGCAGGGAAACAGATACGCAGTATTTT	CASSLVGRETDTQYF
TRBV13	NA	NA	TRBJ2-3	TGTGCCAGCAGCACCAGGACGGTGAGCACAGATACGCAGTATTTT	CASSTRTVSTDTQYF
TRBV13	NA	NA	TRBJ1-4	TGTGCCAGCAGCTCACGGGCCGACGAAAAACTGTTTTTT	CASSSRADEKLFF
TRBV5-1	NA	NA	TRBJ2-1	TGCGCCAGCAGCTCCCCGGGGCAGGGAGGATACAATGAGCAGTTCTTC	CASSSPGQGGYNEQFF
TRBV29-1	NA	NA	TRBJ2-1	TGCAGCGTGGGGGGTAGAGAGGGATCCTACAATGAGCAGTTCTTC	CSVGGREGSYNEQFF
TRBV5-5	medium-sized	NA	TRBJ1-1	TGTGCCAGCAGCTGGGTACCGGAGTTGGACACTGAAGCTTTCTTT	CASSWVPELDTEAFF
TRBV4-2	NA	NA	TRBJ2-1	TGTGCCAGCAGCCAAGGGCATTCAAGCTCCTACAATGAGCAGTTCTTC	CASSQGHSSSYNEQFF
TRBV6-6	NA	TRBD1	TRBJ1-1	TGTGCCAGCAGTTACTCCGGACAGGATGAAGCTTTCTTT	CASSYSGQDEAFF
TRBV28	NA	TRBD1	TRBJ1-4	TGTGCCAGCAGTCCACCGACAGGGTCGGGTGAAAAACTGTTTTTT	CASSPPTGSGEKLFF
TRBV7-8	once	NA	TRBJ1-2	TGTGCCAGCAGCTTCGGGGACTCTAACTATGGCTACACCTTC	CASSFGDSNYGYTF
TRBV19	NA	NA	TRBJ1-1	TGTGCCAGTAGTATAGTGTGGGACACTGAAGCTTTCTTT	CASSIVWDTEAFF
TRBV30	NA	NA	TRBJ2-3	TGTGCCTGGAGTGTACTGGCGGGGAAGACAGATACGCAGTATTTT	CAWSVLAGKTDTQYF
TRBV10-3	NA	NA	TRBJ2-7	TGTGCCATCAGTAACCGACCAGGGGAGCAGTACTTC	CAISNRPGEQYF
TRBV11-2	NA	TRBD2	TRBJ2-1	TGTGCCAGCAGCTCCAGACTAGCGGGGGGGCCGGATGAGCAGTTCTTC	CASSSRLAGGPDEQFF
TRBV7-9	once	NA	TRBJ1-3	TGTGCCAGCAGCCTACCAACAGGGATTACTGGAAACACCATATATTTT	CASSLPTGITGNTIYF
TRBV28	NA	TRBD1	TRBJ1-1	TGTGCCACCCAGGGGGCGGCCTACTCAGAGGGTGAAGCTTTCTTT	CATQGAAYSEGEAFF
TRBV5-6	once	NA	TRBJ1-2	TGTGCCAGCAGGCCTCGGAGTAACTATGGCTACACCTTC	CASRPRSNYGYTF
TRBV11-2	NA	NA	TRBJ1-2	TGTGCCAGCAGCTTAGAGGGAAGCACTAACTATGGCTACACCTTC	CASSLEGSTNYGYTF
TRBV21-1	NA	NA	TRBJ1-3	TGTGCCAGCAGCAACAGGGCTGGAGTCTCTGGAAACACCATATATTTT	CASSNRAGVSGNTIYF
TRBV19	NA	NA	TRBJ1-1	TGTGCCAGTATATTGGGAGGGAACACTGAAGCTTTCTTT	CASILGGNTEAFF
TRBV6-5	NA	TRBD1	TRBJ1-1	TGTGCCAGCCAGGGGGACTTCAACACTGAAGCTTTCTTT	CASQGDFNTEAFF
TRBV27	once	NA	TRBJ1-3	TGTGCCAGCGGTAGCTCTGGAAACACCATATATTTT	CASGSSGNTIYF
TRBV19	NA	TRBD1	TRBJ1-6	TGTGCCAGTAGGCAACCGGGACAGGGACGCGATTCACCCCTCCACTTT	CASRQPGQGRDSPLHF
TRBV6-5	NA	TRBD1	TRBJ1-2	TGTGCCAGCAGTCGGGACAGTCGGGTCTATGGCTACACCTTC	CASSRDSRVYGYTF
TRBV18	NA	NA	TRBJ1-5	TGTGCCAGCTCACCGAGCACGGCGGGACAGCCCCAGCATTTT	CASSPSTAGQPQHF
TRBV6-1	many	TRBD2	TRBJ2-7	TGTGCCAGCAGTGATGGGGGGGGTTATAACGAGCAGTACTTC	CASSDGGGYNEQYF
TRBV7-2	once	NA	TRBJ2-7	TGTGCCAGCAGCTCACCCCCCTACGAGCAGTACTTC	CASSSPPYEQYF
TRBV7-6	NA	NA	TRBJ2-1	TGTGCCAGCAGCCCGCCGGGTCACAATGAGCAGTTCTTC	CASSPPGHNEQFF
TRBV7-3	NA	NA	TRBJ2-2	TGTGCCAGCAGCTCCCGAGAGGGGGAGCTGTTTTTT	CASSSREGELFF
TRBV7-6	NA	TRBD2	TRBJ2-7	TGTGCCAGCAGCTCTTATAGCGGGGGGGCCCTTTCAAGCGAGCAGTACTTC	CASSSYSGGALSSEQYF
TRBV5-1	NA	NA	TRBJ2-3	TGCGCCAGCAGCTTGGCTCCTAGCGAGGGCACAGATACGCAGTATTTT	CASSLAPSEGTDTQYF
TRBV12-1	NA	NA	TRBJ1-3	TGTGCCAGCAGCTTTGAGGGATACTCTGGAAACACCATATATTTT	CASSFEGYSGNTIYF
TRBV5-1	NA	TRBD1	TRBJ1-2	TGCGCCAGCAGCAGGACAGGGGAATATGGCTACACCTTC	CASSRTGEYGYTF